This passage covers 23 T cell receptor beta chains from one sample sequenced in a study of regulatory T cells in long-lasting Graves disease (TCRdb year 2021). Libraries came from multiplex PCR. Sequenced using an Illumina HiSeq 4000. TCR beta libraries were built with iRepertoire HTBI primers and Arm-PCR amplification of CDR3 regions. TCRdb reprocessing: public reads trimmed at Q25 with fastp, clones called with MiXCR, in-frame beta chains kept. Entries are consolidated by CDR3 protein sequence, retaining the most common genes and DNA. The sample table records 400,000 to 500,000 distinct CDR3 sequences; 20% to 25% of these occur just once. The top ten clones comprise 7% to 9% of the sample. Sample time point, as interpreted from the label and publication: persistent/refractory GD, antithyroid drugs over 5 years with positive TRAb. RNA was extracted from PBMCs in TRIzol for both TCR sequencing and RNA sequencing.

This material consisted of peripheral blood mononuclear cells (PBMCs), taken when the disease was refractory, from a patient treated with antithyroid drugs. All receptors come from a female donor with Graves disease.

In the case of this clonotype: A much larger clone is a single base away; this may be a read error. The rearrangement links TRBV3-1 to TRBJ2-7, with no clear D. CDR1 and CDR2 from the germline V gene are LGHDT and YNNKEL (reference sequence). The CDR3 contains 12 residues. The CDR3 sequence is CASSQDIGEQCF. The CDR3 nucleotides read TGTGCCAGCAGCCAAGATATCGGCGAGCAGTGCTTC.

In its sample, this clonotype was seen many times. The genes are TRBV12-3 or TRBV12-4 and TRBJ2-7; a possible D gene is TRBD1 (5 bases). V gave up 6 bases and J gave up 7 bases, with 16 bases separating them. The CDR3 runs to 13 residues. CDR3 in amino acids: CASRAGRYREQYF. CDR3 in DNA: TGTGCCAGCAGGGCAGGGCGATACCGGGAGCAGTACTTC.

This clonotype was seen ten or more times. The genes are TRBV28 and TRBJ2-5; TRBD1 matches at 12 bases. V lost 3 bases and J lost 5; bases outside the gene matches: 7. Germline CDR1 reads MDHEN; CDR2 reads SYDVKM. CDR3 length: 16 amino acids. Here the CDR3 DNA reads TGTGCCAGCAGTTTGGTGGGACAGGGGGCGCGGGAGACCCAGTACTTC. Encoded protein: CASSLVGQGARETQYF.

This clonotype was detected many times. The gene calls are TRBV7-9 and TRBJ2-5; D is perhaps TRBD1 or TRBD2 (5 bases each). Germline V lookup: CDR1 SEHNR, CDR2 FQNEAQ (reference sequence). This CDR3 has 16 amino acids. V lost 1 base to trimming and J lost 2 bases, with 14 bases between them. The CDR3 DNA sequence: TGTGCCAGCAGCTTAGATGGGCGGTGGGGGCAAGAGACCCAGTACTTC. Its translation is CASSLDGRWGQETQYF.

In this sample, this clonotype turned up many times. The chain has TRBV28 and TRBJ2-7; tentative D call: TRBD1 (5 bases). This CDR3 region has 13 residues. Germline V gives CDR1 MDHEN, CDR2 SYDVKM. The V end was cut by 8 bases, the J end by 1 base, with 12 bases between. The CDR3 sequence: CASFQGSSYEQYF. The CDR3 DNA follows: TGTGCCAGCTTTCAGGGATCATCCTACGAGCAGTACTTC. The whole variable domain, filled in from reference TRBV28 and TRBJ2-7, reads DVKVTQSSRYLVKRTGEKVFLECVQDMDHENMFWYRQDPGLGLRLIYFSYDVKMKEKGDIPEGYSVSREKKERFSLILESASTNQTSMYLCASFQGSSYEQYFGPGTRLTVT.

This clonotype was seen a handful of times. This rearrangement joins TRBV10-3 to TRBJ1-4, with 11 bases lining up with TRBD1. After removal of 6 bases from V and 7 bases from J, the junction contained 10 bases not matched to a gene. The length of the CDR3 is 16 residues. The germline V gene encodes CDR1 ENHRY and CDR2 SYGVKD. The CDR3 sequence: CAIRAESGTGGEKLFF. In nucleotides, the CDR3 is TGTGCCATCAGAGCCGAATCCGGGACAGGGGGTGAAAAACTGTTTTTT.

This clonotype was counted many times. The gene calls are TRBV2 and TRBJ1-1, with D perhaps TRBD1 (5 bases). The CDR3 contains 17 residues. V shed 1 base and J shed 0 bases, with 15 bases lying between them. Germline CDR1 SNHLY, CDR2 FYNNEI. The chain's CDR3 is CASSEVQGSHMNTEAFF. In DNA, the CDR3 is TGTGCCAGCAGTGAAGTTCAGGGCTCCCACATGAACACTGAAGCTTTCTTT.

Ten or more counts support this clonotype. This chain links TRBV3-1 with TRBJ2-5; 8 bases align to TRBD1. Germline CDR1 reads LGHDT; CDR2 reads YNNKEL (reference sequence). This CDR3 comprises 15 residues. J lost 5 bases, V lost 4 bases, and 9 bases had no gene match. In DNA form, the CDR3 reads TGTGCCAGCAGCCTCGGGACAGGCGCCGGGGAGACCCAGTACTTC. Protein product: CASSLGTGAGETQYF.

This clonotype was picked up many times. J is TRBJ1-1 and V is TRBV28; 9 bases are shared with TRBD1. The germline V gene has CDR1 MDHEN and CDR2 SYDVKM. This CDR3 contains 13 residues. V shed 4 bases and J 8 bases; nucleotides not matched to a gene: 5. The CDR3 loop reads CASSSRGQGEAFF. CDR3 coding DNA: TGTGCCAGCAGTTCCCGGGGACAGGGAGAAGCTTTCTTT.

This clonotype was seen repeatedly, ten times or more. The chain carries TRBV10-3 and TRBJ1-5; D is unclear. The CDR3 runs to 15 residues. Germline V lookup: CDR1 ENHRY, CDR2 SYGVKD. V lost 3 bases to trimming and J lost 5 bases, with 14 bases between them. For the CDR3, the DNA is TGTGCCATCAGTGATCAAGCGGTTAACGATCAGCCCCAGCATTTT. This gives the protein CAISDQAVNDQPQHF.

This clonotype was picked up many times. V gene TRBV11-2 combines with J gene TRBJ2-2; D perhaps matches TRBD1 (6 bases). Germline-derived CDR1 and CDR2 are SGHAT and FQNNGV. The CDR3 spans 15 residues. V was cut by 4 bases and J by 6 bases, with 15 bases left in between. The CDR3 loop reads CASSSGVILAGELFF. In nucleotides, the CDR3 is TGTGCCAGCAGCTCAGGGGTAATATTGGCCGGGGAGCTGTTTTTT.

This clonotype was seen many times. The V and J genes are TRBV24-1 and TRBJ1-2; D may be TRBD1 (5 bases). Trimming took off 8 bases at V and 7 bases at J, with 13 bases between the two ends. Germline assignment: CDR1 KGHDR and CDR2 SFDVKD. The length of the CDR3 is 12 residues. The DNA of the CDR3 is TGTGCCACCACGCAGGGTGGTGGTGGCTACACCTTC. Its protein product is CATTQGGGGYTF.

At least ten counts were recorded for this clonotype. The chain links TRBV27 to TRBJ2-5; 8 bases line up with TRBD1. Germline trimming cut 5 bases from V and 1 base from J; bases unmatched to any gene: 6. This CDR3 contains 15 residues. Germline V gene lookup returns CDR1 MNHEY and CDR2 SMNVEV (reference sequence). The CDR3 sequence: CASSGVQGVQETQYF. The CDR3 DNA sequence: TGTGCCAGCAGTGGGGTACAGGGGGTCCAAGAGACCCAGTACTTC.

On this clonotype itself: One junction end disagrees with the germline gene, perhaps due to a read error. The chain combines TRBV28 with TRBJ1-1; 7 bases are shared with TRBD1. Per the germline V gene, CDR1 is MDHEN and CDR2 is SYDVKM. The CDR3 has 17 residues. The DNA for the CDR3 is TGTGCCAGCAGTTTGGCGGTATATAAGGACAGGAACACTGGAGCTTTCTTT. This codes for CASSLAVYKDRNTGAFF.

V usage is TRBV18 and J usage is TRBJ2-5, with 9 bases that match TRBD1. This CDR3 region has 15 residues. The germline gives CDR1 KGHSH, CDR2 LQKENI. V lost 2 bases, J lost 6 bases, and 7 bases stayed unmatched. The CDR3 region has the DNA TGTGCCAGCTCACCAGGGACAGGGAGATCCAAGACCCAGTACTTC. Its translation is CASSPGTGRSKTQYF.

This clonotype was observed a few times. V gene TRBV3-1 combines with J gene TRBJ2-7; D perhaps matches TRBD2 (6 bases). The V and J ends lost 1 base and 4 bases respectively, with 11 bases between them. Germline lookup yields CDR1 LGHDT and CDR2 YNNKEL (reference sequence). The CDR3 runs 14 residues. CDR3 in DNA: TGTGCCAGCAGCCAAGTCGGAGGGGCTTACGAGCAGTACTTC. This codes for CASSQVGGAYEQYF.

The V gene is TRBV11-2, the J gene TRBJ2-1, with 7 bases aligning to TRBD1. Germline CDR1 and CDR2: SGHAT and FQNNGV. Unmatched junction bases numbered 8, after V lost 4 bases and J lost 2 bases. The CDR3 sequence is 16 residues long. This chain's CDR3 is CASSYSDRFTYNEQFF. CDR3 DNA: TGTGCCAGCAGCTACTCGGACAGGTTCACCTACAATGAGCAGTTCTTC. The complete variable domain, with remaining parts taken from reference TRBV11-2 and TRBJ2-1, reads EAGVAQSPRYKIIEKRQSVAFWCNPISGHATLYWYQQILGQGPKLLIQFQNNGVVDDSQLPKDRFSAERLKGVDSTLKIQPAKLEDSAVYLCASSYSDRFTYNEQFFGPGTRLTVL.

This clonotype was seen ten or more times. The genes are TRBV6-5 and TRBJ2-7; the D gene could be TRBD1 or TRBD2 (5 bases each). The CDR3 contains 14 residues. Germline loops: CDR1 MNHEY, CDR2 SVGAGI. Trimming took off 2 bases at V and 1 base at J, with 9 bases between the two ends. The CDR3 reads CASSYRRTSYEQYF. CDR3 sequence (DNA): TGTGCCAGCAGTTACAGGAGGACATCCTACGAGCAGTACTTC.

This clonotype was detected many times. The CDR3 coding sequence is TGTGCCAGCAGTTACTTGGGGGAACGAGAGCAGTACTTC. Translated: CASSYLGEREQYF. The chain joins TRBV6-2 or TRBV6-3 to TRBJ2-7, with D possibly being TRBD1 or TRBD2 (5 bases each). The V end was cut by 1 base, the J end by 7 bases, with 11 bases between. The CDR3 runs to 13 residues. CDR1 is MNHEY, CDR2 SVGEGT, per germline.

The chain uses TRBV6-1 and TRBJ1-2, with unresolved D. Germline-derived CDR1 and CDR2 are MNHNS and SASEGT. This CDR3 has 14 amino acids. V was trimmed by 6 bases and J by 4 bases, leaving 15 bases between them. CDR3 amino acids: CASSSRNGFYGYTF. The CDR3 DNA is TGTGCCAGCAGCTCCCGCAACGGCTTCTATGGCTACACCTTC.

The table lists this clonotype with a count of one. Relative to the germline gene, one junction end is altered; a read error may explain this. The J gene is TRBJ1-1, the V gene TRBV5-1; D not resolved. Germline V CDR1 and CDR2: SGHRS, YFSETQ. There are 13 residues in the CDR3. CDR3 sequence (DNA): TGCGCCGGCAGCCCCCAGGAGAACACTGAAGCTTTCTTT. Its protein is CAGSPQENTEAFF.

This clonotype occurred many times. The CDR3 protein is CASREQGPASYEQYF. In nucleotides, the CDR3 is TGTGCCAGCAGGGAACAGGGGCCGGCGTCCTACGAGCAGTACTTC. The rearrangement uses TRBV12-3 or TRBV12-4 and TRBJ2-7, with 7 bases lining up with TRBD1. This CDR3 has 15 residues. J was trimmed by 1 base and V by 6 bases; bases with no gene match: 9.

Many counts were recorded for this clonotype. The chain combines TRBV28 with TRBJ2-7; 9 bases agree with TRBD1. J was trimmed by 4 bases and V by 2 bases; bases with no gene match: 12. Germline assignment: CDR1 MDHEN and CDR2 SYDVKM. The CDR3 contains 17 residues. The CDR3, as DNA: TGTGCCAGCAGTTTAAGGCCCGGGACAGGGAGCTTTTACGAGCAGTACTTC. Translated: CASSLRPGTGSFYEQYF.